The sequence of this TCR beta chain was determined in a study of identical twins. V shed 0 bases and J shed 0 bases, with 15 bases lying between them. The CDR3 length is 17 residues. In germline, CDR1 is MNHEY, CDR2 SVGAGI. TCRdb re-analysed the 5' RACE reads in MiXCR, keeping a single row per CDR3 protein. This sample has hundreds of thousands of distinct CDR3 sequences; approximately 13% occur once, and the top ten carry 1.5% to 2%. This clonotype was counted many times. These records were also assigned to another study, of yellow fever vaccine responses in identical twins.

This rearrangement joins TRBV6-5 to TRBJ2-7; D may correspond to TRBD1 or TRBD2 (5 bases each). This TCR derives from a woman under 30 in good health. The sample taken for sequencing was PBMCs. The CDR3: CASSYSVRGWSSYEQYF. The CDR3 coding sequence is TGTGCCAGCAGTTACTCGGTCCGGGGCTGGAGCTCCTACGAGCAGTACTTC.